These T cell receptor beta chains were read from a single sample in a study of blood T cells in healthy people across ages. TCRdb itself ran the 5' RACE reads through MiXCR, one entry per CDR3 protein. This table holds about 1.7 million distinct CDR3 sequences, 28% found once. The sequenced sample was blood. The origin of the receptors is a woman aged 25 to 39 in good health. The CDR3 runs from the conserved cysteine through the conserved F or W. D genes are given only for firm matches. Not all rows give a size; the values are once, few, many and, for expanded clones, a class.

many	TRBV29-1	TRBD2	TRBJ2-7	TGCAGCGTTGTGATAGCGGGTCTGGGGGAGCAGTACTTC	CSVVIAGLGEQYF
NA	TRBV3-1	TRBD2	TRBJ2-5	TGTGCCAGCAGCCAAGTGGGAAGGGTGGCGGGAGTAGGCGAGACCCAGTACTTC	CASSQVGRVAGVGETQYF
few	TRBV2	NA	TRBJ2-1	TGTGCCAGACACAGGTCCGGGGGCGGTGAGCAGTTCTTC	CARHRSGGGEQFF
few	TRBV5-6	NA	TRBJ1-5	TGTGCCAGCAGCTTGCTGGACAGCCGGAAAAATCAGCCCCAGCATTTT	CASSLLDSRKNQPQHF
NA	TRBV20-1	TRBD1	TRBJ1-2	TGCAGTGCTAGTGGCAGGGGGCAAGATGGCTACACCTTC	CSASGRGQDGYTF
few	TRBV12-3/TRBV12-4	NA	TRBJ1-5	TGTGCCAGCCTCGGGCTAACTAATCAGCCCCAGCATTTT	CASLGLTNQPQHF
many	TRBV28	TRBD1	TRBJ2-5	TGTGCCAGCCGGGACAGCCCCCAAGAGACCCAGTACTTC	CASRDSPQETQYF
few	TRBV20-1	TRBD2	TRBJ2-4	TGCAGTGCTAGTCCCGGGAGGACCAAAAACATTCAGTACTTC	CSASPGRTKNIQYF
NA	TRBV14	TRBD2	TRBJ2-1	TGTGCCAGCAGCCAAGATGGGCGCGGGAGGGCCCATGAGCAGTTCTTC	CASSQDGRGRAHEQFF
NA	TRBV28	TRBD1	TRBJ2-7	TGTGCCAGCAGTTTATACCCGGGACAGGGTTGGCGCGAGCAGTACTTC	CASSLYPGQGWREQYF
few	TRBV10-3	NA	TRBJ2-3	TGTGCCATCGGGGGGGGGACAACGGAACCCACAGATACGCAGTATTTT	CAIGGGTTEPTDTQYF
many	TRBV3-1	TRBD1	TRBJ1-1	TGTGCCAGCAGCCCGAGACAGGGAAAGAACACTGAAGCTTTCTTT	CASSPRQGKNTEAFF